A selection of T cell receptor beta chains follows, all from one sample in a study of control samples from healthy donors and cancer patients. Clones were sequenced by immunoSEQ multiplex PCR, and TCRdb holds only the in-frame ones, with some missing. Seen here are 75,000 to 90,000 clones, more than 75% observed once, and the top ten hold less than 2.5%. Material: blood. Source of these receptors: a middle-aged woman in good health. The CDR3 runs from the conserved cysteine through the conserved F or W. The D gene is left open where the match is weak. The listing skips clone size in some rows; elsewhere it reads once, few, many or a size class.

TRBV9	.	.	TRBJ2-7	TGTGCCAGCAGCTCACATACGGGACCCTCCTACGAGCAGTACTTC	CASSSHTGPSYEQYF
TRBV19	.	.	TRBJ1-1	TGTGCCAGTAGTATCCTCCGGGGGGGTAGAAAAGACACTGAAGCTTTCTTT	CASSILRGGRKDTEAFF
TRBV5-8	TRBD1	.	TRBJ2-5	TGTGCCAGCAGCCGGGGACAGGGGATACAAGAGACCCAGTACTTC	CASSRGQGIQETQYF
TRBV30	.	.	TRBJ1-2	TGTGCCTGGATGATCTGGAGTGGCTACACCTTC	CAWMIWSGYTF
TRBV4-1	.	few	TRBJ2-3	TGCGCCAGCAGCCAAGAGGTAGCGGAATACACAGATACGCAGTATTTT	CASSQEVAEYTDTQYF
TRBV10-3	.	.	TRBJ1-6	TGTGCCATCAGTGAGGGGGGGGCCAATTCACCCCTCCACTTT	CAISEGGANSPLHF
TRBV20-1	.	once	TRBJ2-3	TGCAGTGCTAGCGATACAGATACGCAGTATTTT	CSASDTDTQYF
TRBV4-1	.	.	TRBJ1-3	TGCGCCAGCAGCCTTTTCGGGAGTTTCGGCTCTGGAAACACCATATATTTT	CASSLFGSFGSGNTIYF
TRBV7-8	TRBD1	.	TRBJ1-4	TGTGCCAGCAGCAAGGACAGGGTCGGTACTACTAATGAAAAACTGTTTTTT	CASSKDRVGTTNEKLFF
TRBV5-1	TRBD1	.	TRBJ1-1	TGCGCCAGCAGCTTGCCGGGACAGGGGGCGCGGGCTAACACTGAAGCTTTCTTT	CASSLPGQGARANTEAFF
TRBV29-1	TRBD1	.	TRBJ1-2	TGCAGCGTTGAAGCTTTAGCGGGACAGGGGCCGCTTAACTATGGCTACACCTTC	CSVEALAGQGPLNYGYTF
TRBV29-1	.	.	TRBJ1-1	TGCAGCGTTGTGGCAGGGGTTGAAGCTTTCTTT	CSVVAGVEAFF